What follows are 26 T cell receptor beta chains derived from one specimen sequenced in a study of T-cell memory formation after mild COVID-19. TCRdb analysed the 5' RACE reads with MiXCR anew, one entry per CDR3 protein. The sample includes about 200,000 distinct CDR3 sequences, roughly 17% of them seen just once. The sample was PBMCs or a T cell subset sorted from them (not recorded which). Receptor source: an adult woman who had mild COVID-19 (a few samples of this study predate the infection). Cell type and time point are not known.

The V and J genes are TRBV6-6 and TRBJ1-1; D possibly corresponds to TRBD1 (5 bases). The ends were cut back, 0 bases at V and 5 bases at J, with 16 bases in the middle. Germline V gene lookup returns CDR1 MNHNY and CDR2 SVGAGI (reference sequence). This CDR3 is 16 amino acids long. The DNA for the CDR3 is TGTGCCAGCAGTTACTCTGGGGGGGGGAAGGTGACTGAAGCTTTCTTT. This codes for CASSYSGGGKVTEAFF.

This clonotype was seen only a few times. DNA for the CDR3: TGTGCCAGCAGCCGTAGCGGGTTTTACACAGATACGCAGTATTTT. This codes for CASSRSGFYTDTQYF. V and J are TRBV7-3 and TRBJ2-3; 7 nucleotides match TRBD2. The CDR3 length is 15 residues. The germline V gene encodes CDR1 SGHTA and CDR2 FQGTGA. Trimming at V came to 5 bases and at J to 2 bases, leaving 7 bases not matched to a gene. Full variable domain (missing parts from reference TRBV7-3 and TRBJ2-3): GAGVSQTPSNKVTEKGKYVELRCDPISGHTALYWYRQSLGQGPEFLIYFQGTGAADDSGLPNDRFFAVRPEGSVSTLKIQRTERGDSAVYLCASSRSGFYTDTQYFGPGTRLTVL.

The chain is built from TRBV6-5 and TRBJ2-2; D call uncertain. Trimming removed 5 bases from V and 5 bases from J, with 9 bases in between. The CDR3 contains 13 residues. Per the germline V gene, CDR1 is MNHEY and CDR2 is SVGAGI. In DNA form, the CDR3 reads TGTGCCAGCAGTCGTCCAGATACCGGGGAGCTGTTTTTT. It codes for CASSRPDTGELFF.

V gene TRBV20-1 combines with J gene TRBJ2-3, with D perhaps given as TRBD1 or TRBD2 (6 bases each). In germline, CDR1 is DFQATT, CDR2 SNEGSKA (reference sequence). V gave up 6 bases and J gave up 6 bases, with 16 bases separating them. The length of the CDR3 is 13 residues. The CDR3 loop is CSAPLGGGDTQYF. CDR3 DNA: TGCAGTGCCCCCTTGGGGGGCGGGGATACGCAGTATTTT.

This clonotype was counted between two and nine times. The chain uses TRBV7-9 and TRBJ2-7; no firm D call. The length of the CDR3 is 16 residues. The germline V and J ends were trimmed by 5 bases and 0 bases, with 17 bases remaining between them. CDR1 is SEHNR and CDR2 is FQNEAQ in the germline V gene (reference sequence). CDR3 loop: CASSPKTGTSSYEQYF. The CDR3, as DNA: TGTGCCAGCAGCCCCAAGACCGGAACCAGCTCCTACGAGCAGTACTTC.

This clonotype has only a few counts. This chain uses TRBV12-3 or TRBV12-4 with TRBJ2-1; D assignment may be TRBD1 or TRBD2 (5 bases each). The CDR3 has 13 amino acids. Trimming cost V 6 bases and J 7 bases, with 13 bases left between them. CDR3 protein: CASSLRGGNEQFF. CDR3 nucleotides: TGTGCCAGCAGCCTTCGTGGGGGTAATGAGCAGTTCTTC.

The rearrangement uses TRBV7-3 and TRBJ2-5, with D possibly TRBD1 on 5 matching bases. The length of the CDR3 is 15 residues. The V end lost 0 bases, the J end lost 5 bases, and 13 bases lay between the germline ends. CDR1 SGHTA and CDR2 FQGTGA come from the germline V gene. Here the CDR3 reads CASSLTGAPTETQYF. The DNA of the CDR3 is TGTGCCAGCAGCTTAACAGGGGCTCCGACGGAGACCCAGTACTTC.

This clonotype was picked up a small number of times. V gene TRBV25-1 combines with J gene TRBJ2-1; 7 bases map to TRBD2. The CDR3 runs 15 residues. The J segment lost 6 bases and the V segment lost 5 bases, leaving 10 bases of the junction unmatched. Germline V gene data show CDR1 as MGHDK and CDR2 as SYGVNS. Here the CDR3 DNA reads TGTGCCAGCAGTTTGGGCGGGAGCGTCCTCAATGAGCAGTTCTTC. Translating it yields CASSLGGSVLNEQFF.

This clonotype has a handful of counts. V gene TRBV7-3 combines with J gene TRBJ2-3; D unclear. Germline lookup yields CDR1 SGHTA and CDR2 FQGTGA. The length of the CDR3 is 14 residues. Trimming pared 1 base from V and 4 bases from J, leaving 9 bases between. CDR3: CASSLNTRSDTQYF. CDR3 coding DNA: TGTGCCAGCAGCTTAAATACCCGTTCAGATACGCAGTATTTT.

This clonotype turned up a few times. The V gene is TRBV5-1, the J gene TRBJ2-7; either TRBD1 or TRBD2 may fit D (5 bases each). The V and J ends lost 5 bases and 7 bases respectively, with 10 bases between them. CDR1 is SGHRS and CDR2 is YFSETQ in the germline V gene. The CDR3 contains 11 residues. The CDR3 sequence: CASRGTAEQYF. The DNA for the CDR3 is TGCGCCAGCAGAGGGACGGCTGAGCAGTACTTC.

This clonotype has a handful of counts. This chain uses TRBV20-1 with TRBJ1-4; 7 bases match TRBD1. The length of the CDR3 is 16 residues. CDR1 is DFQATT and CDR2 is SNEGSKA in the germline V gene (reference sequence). V dropped 2 bases and J dropped 5; count of bases not matched to a gene: 11. The CDR3 nucleotides read TGCAGTGCTAGATTAGGGACAGCGCGCCGAAATGAAAAACTGTTTTTT. Protein sequence: CSARLGTARRNEKLFF.

This chain joins TRBV9 and TRBJ2-3; D unresolved. V shed 4 bases and J shed 0 bases, with 12 bases lying between them. This CDR3 spans 15 amino acids. The germline V gene has CDR1 SGDLS and CDR2 YYNGEE. This chain's CDR3 is CASSLRWSSTDTQYF. The DNA for the CDR3 is TGTGCCAGCAGCTTACGATGGTCTAGCACAGATACGCAGTATTTT.

The chain links TRBV4-1 to TRBJ2-5; no definite D call. Germline V CDR1 and CDR2: MGHRA, YSYEKL. This CDR3 comprises 15 residues. Trimming removed 0 bases from V and 2 bases from J, with 10 bases in between. CDR3: CASSQDPLIQETQYF. DNA for the CDR3: TGCGCCAGCAGCCAAGATCCCCTGATACAAGAGACCCAGTACTTC.

This clonotype was detected a few times. The chain links TRBV24-1 to TRBJ2-5, with D possibly being TRBD2 (6 bases). CDR3 length: 15 amino acids. CDR1 and CDR2 from the germline V gene are KGHDR and SFDVKD. The V gene lost 4 bases and the J gene lost 4 bases, with 15 bases spanning the gap. CDR3: CATSDPAGGRETQYF. DNA of the CDR3: TGTGCCACCAGTGACCCAGCCGGGGGACGAGAGACCCAGTACTTC.

This clonotype has only a few counts. V gene TRBV7-9 combines with J gene TRBJ2-3; 7 nucleotides match TRBD2. The germline gives CDR1 SEHNR, CDR2 FQNEAQ (reference sequence). The CDR3 loop spans 17 amino acids. Trimming took 5 bases from V and 0 from J; bases not matched to a gene: 11. CDR3 sequence reads: CASSPPYGRESTDTQYF. The CDR3 bases are TGTGCCAGCAGCCCACCTTATGGGCGGGAGAGCACAGATACGCAGTATTTT.

This sequence joins TRBV20-1 and TRBJ2-7; possibly TRBD2 for D (6 bases). V shed 3 bases and J shed 0 bases, with 12 bases lying between them. Germline CDR1 reads DFQATT; CDR2 reads SNEGSKA (reference sequence). The CDR3 extends over 14 amino acids. CDR3 region: CSARPPGLSYEQYF. The CDR3 DNA follows: TGCAGTGCTAGGCCCCCGGGACTCTCCTACGAGCAGTACTTC.

This clonotype was found a few times. This chain joins TRBV24-1 and TRBJ2-1; D gene ambiguous. Germline CDR1 and CDR2: KGHDR and SFDVKD. CDR3 length: 12 amino acids. Trimming removed 0 bases from V and 6 bases from J, with 2 bases in between. CDR3 bases: TGTGCCACCAGTGATTTGCCCAATGAGCAGTTCTTC. Translating gives CATSDLPNEQFF.

A few counts support this clonotype. The chain has TRBV7-9 and TRBJ2-7; 11 positions match TRBD2. J gave up 2 bases and V 7 bases, and 4 bases lay outside the gene matches. CDR3 length: 14 amino acids. The germline V gene encodes CDR1 SEHNR and CDR2 FQNEAQ (reference sequence). The CDR3 region is CASTLAGGPYEQYF. The CDR3 DNA reads TGTGCCAGCACGCTAGCGGGGGGTCCCTACGAGCAGTACTTC. The whole variable domain, remainder taken from reference TRBV7-9 and TRBJ2-7, is DTGVSQNPRHKITKRGQNVTFRCDPISEHNRLYWYRQTLGQGPEFLTYFQNEAQLEKSRLLSDRFSAERPKGSFSTLEIQRTEQGDSAMYLCASTLAGGPYEQYFGPGTRLTVT.

This sequence joins TRBV6-5 and TRBJ2-1; TRBD2 agrees at 7 bases. The CDR3 is made up of 15 amino acids. The V segment lost 6 bases and the J segment 3 bases; nucleotides outside the gene matches: 8. Germline CDR1 is MNHEY and CDR2 is SVGAGI. CDR3 sequence (DNA): TGTGCCAGCAGCGGGGGAGGGTCTGACTACAATGAGCAGTTCTTC. Protein: CASSGGGSDYNEQFF.

The rearrangement uses TRBV24-1 and TRBJ2-4; 7 bases match TRBD2. Germline CDR1 reads KGHDR; CDR2 reads SFDVKD. This CDR3 has 14 residues. Trimming took 4 bases from V and 2 from J; bases not matched to a gene: 1. CDR3 sequence (DNA): TGTGCCACCAGTGACGGGGGGTCCAAAAACATTCAGTACTTC. It yields the protein CATSDGGSKNIQYF.

This clonotype has only a few counts. V gene TRBV4-3 combines with J gene TRBJ2-3; 11 bases agree with TRBD2. The CDR3 runs 17 residues. Germline V lookup: CDR1 LGHNA, CDR2 YSLEER. The V segment lost 1 base and the J segment 6 bases; nucleotides outside the gene matches: 9. CDR3 amino acids: CASSQARLAGMGDTQYF. As DNA, the CDR3 is TGCGCCAGCAGCCAAGCGCGACTAGCGGGAATGGGGGATACGCAGTATTTT.

The chain couples TRBV6-2 or TRBV6-3 to TRBJ2-7; 7 nucleotides line up with TRBD2. Germline CDR1 MNHEY, CDR2 SVGEGT. The V gene end was trimmed by 2 bases and the J gene end by 3 bases; junction bases not matched to a gene: 4. This CDR3 is built from 14 residues. Here the CDR3 DNA reads TGTGCCAGCAGTTACCGGTTAGCGGGCTACGAGCAGTACTTC. Protein product: CASSYRLAGYEQYF.

This chain connects TRBV6-6 to TRBJ2-7; 10 bases match TRBD2. V shed 5 bases, J shed 2 bases, and the junction held 12 bases outside the gene matches. Germline V CDR1 and CDR2: MNHNY, SVGAGI (reference sequence). The CDR3 runs 17 residues. This CDR3 is CASSPANSGGTTYEQYF. CDR3 DNA sequence: TGTGCCAGCAGTCCTGCTAATAGCGGGGGGACCACCTACGAGCAGTACTTC.

This clonotype has just a few counts. The rearrangement uses TRBV3-1 and TRBJ2-7, with D possibly TRBD2 on 5 matching bases. Germline V lookup: CDR1 LGHDT, CDR2 YNNKEL (reference sequence). Between the trimmed V and J ends, which lost 1 base and 2 bases, there was a span of 12 bases. The CDR3 has 15 amino acids. As DNA, the CDR3 is TGTGCCAGCAGCCAAGCGGGCGGGCTCACCTACGAGCAGTACTTC. Translation: CASSQAGGLTYEQYF.

This chain uses TRBV30 with TRBJ2-7; D is perhaps TRBD1 (5 bases). This CDR3 spans 14 amino acids. V gave up 3 bases and J gave up 5 bases, with 17 bases separating them. Looked up from germline, CDR1 is GTSNPN and CDR2 is SVGIG (reference sequence). The CDR3 region is CAWRDINPPNEQYF. CDR3 sequence (DNA): TGTGCCTGGAGGGACATTAACCCACCCAACGAGCAGTACTTC.

This clonotype was counted between two and nine times. V is TRBV5-6 and J is TRBJ2-1; D ambiguous. V was cut by 1 base and J by 7 bases, with 15 bases left in between. This CDR3 region has 15 residues. Germline V gene sequence: CDR1 SGHDT, CDR2 YYEEEE. The CDR3 DNA reads as TGTGCCAGCAGCTTGTACGGCTTGGTCGGGAATGAGCAGTTCTTC. Its translation: CASSLYGLVGNEQFF.